Listed here are 25 T cell receptor beta chains from one sample, sequenced in a study of blood T cells in healthy people across ages. Alongside a J-beta primer mix, a sample-barcoded 5' primer served in a second PCR lasting about 7 to 11 cycles. One entry per CDR3 protein, called by TCRdb with MiXCR from the 5' RACE reads. In the table there are about 670,000 distinct CDR3 sequences, 45% to 60% of which are singletons. Sequencing was carried out using blood. All receptors derive from an elderly woman in good health.

The rearrangement links TRBV9 to TRBJ2-6; D is possibly TRBD1 (5 bases). CDR1 is SGDLS and CDR2 is YYNGEE in the germline V gene. There are 16 residues in the CDR3. The V and J ends lost 4 bases and 2 bases respectively, with 13 bases between them. The CDR3 is CASSRGARTGANVLTF. CDR3 coding DNA: TGTGCCAGCAGCAGGGGCGCTAGGACTGGGGCCAACGTCCTGACTTTC.

A single count supports this clonotype. The CDR3 bases are TGTGCCAGCAGTGAGCGGAAGAATAGGCGGGGTTATGGCTACACCTTC. It translates to CASSERKNRRGYGYTF. This sequence joins TRBV25-1 and TRBJ1-2; D gene ambiguous. V dropped 3 bases and J dropped 5 bases, with 19 bases sitting between them. From germline, CDR1 is MGHDK and CDR2 SYGVNS. The CDR3 is 16 residues long.

This clonotype has at least ten counts. The chain recombines TRBV29-1 with TRBJ2-5, with TRBD2 matching over 9 bases. Germline CDR1 reads SQVTM; CDR2 reads ANQGSEA. After removal of 5 bases from V and 5 bases from J, the junction contained 12 bases not matched to a gene. The length of the CDR3 is 15 residues. Written as DNA, the CDR3 is TGCAGCGTTTCCCCGGCGGGGGGGTCTCGGGAGACCCAGTACTTC. Its translation is CSVSPAGGSRETQYF. Complete variable domain (other parts from reference TRBV29-1 and TRBJ2-5): SAVISQKPSRDICQRGTSLTIQCQVDSQVTMMFWYRQQPGQSLTLIATANQGSEATYESGFVIDKFPISRPNLTFSTLTVSNMSPEDSSIYLCSVSPAGGSRETQYFGPGTRLLVL.

In nucleotides, the CDR3 is TGCAGTGCGATACCATCAGGCGGGCTTCCCTACAATGAGCAGTTCTTC. Encoded protein: CSAIPSGGLPYNEQFF. The V gene is TRBV20-1, the J gene TRBJ2-1, with D maybe TRBD2 (5 bases). Germline CDR1 DFQATT, CDR2 SNEGSKA (reference sequence). This CDR3 is 16 amino acids long. V lost 6 bases and J 2 bases, leaving 20 bases between the germline ends.

V is TRBV4-2 and J is TRBJ2-1, with no clear D. Germline V lookup: CDR1 LGHNA, CDR2 YNFKEQ. The CDR3 spans 17 residues. Trimming stripped 0 bases from V and 0 bases from J, with 12 bases between. The CDR3 protein is CASSQDLVGTSYNEQFF. CDR3 nucleotides: TGTGCCAGCAGCCAAGATCTTGTAGGCACCTCCTACAATGAGCAGTTCTTC.

The gene calls are TRBV7-9 and TRBJ1-1; unclear D gene. V lost 7 bases, J lost 2 bases, and 14 bases lay in between. The germline V gene encodes CDR1 SEHNR and CDR2 FQNEAQ (reference sequence). The CDR3 runs to 14 residues. CDR3 sequence: CASTRPGSNTEAFF. The CDR3 DNA sequence: TGTGCCAGCACCAGGCCCGGGTCTAACACTGAAGCTTTCTTT.

The V call is TRBV7-2, the J call TRBJ2-1, with D possibly TRBD2 on 7 matching bases. V was trimmed by 5 bases and J by 3 bases, leaving 14 bases between them. Germline loops: CDR1 SGHTA, CDR2 FQGNSA. This CDR3 comprises 15 residues. In nucleotides, the CDR3 is TGTGCCAGCAGCGCGAGTAGGGGGGGCTACAATGAGCAGTTCTTC. Its translation: CASSASRGGYNEQFF.

The V and J genes are TRBV30 and TRBJ1-4, with no clear D. V dropped 3 bases and J dropped 10 bases, with 12 bases sitting between them. The CDR3 length is 12 residues. Germline V gene data show CDR1 as GTSNPN and CDR2 as SVGIG (reference sequence). The CDR3 region has the DNA TGTGCCTGGAGAACGGGGAACGGAAAACTGTTTTTT. Protein: CAWRTGNGKLFF.

This clonotype appeared many times. The genes are TRBV20-1 and TRBJ2-1; the match to TRBD2 covers 9 bases. J was trimmed by 7 bases and V by 3 bases; bases with no gene match: 10. The CDR3 totals 15 residues. Germline CDR1 DFQATT, CDR2 SNEGSKA (reference sequence). CDR3 DNA: TGCAGTGCTAGCGGGGCTAGCGGGATCCAAAATGAGCAGTTCTTC. Translation: CSASGASGIQNEQFF.

This rearrangement joins TRBV20-1 to TRBJ1-6; D perhaps matches TRBD1 (6 bases). The CDR3 contains 16 residues. V was trimmed by 0 bases and J by 10 bases, leaving 19 bases between them. Germline assignment: CDR1 DFQATT and CDR2 SNEGSKA (reference sequence). The DNA for the CDR3 is TGCAGTGCTAGAGATGGGGGACAAGGGGGAGGGTCACCCCTCCACTTT. Translating it yields CSARDGGQGGGSPLHF.

This clonotype was observed at least ten times. V usage is TRBV24-1 and J usage is TRBJ2-1; D unresolved. Trimming removed 6 bases at V and 8 bases at J, with 7 bases between. Germline CDR1 and CDR2: KGHDR and SFDVKD. This CDR3 is 11 amino acids long. The CDR3 DNA sequence: TGTGCCACCAGTATGGCCGATGAGCAGTTCTTC. Its translation is CATSMADEQFF.

CDR3 nucleotide sequence: TGTGCCACCTACCGGAGGTCTAGCGTCTGGCAAGAGACCCAGTACTTC. The encoded protein is CATYRRSSVWQETQYF. The chain is built from TRBV6-5 and TRBJ2-5; D may be TRBD2 (6 bases). The CDR3 runs to 16 residues. Germline V lookup: CDR1 MNHEY, CDR2 SVGAGI. V was pared by 10 bases and J by 2 bases, with 23 bases between.

In this sample, this clonotype turned up many times. The DNA for the CDR3 is TGCGCCAGCAGCTTAGGGGGGGGCCCTACCAATGAGCAGTTCTTC. It encodes CASSLGGGPTNEQFF. The rearrangement uses TRBV5-1 and TRBJ2-1, with TRBD2 as a possible D gene (7 bases). The CDR3 is 15 amino acids. The germline V and J ends were trimmed by 2 bases and 6 bases, with 15 bases remaining between them. Germline V lookup: CDR1 SGHRS, CDR2 YFSETQ.

A word on this clonotype: With a much larger clone just one base away, this may be a read error. The chain links TRBV6-5 to TRBJ2-5; 13 nucleotides match TRBD2. The CDR3 contains 13 residues. Germline trimming cut 10 bases from V and 11 bases from J; bases unmatched to any gene: 10. In germline, CDR1 is MNHEY, CDR2 SVGAGI. The CDR3 spells CATGLAGVNEQYF. The CDR3 nucleotides are TGTGCCACCGGACTAGCGGGAGTGAATGAGCAGTACTTC.

The chain links TRBV12-3 or TRBV12-4 to TRBJ1-5; D unresolved. The CDR3 runs 14 residues. V lost 5 bases and J 5 bases, leaving 13 bases between the germline ends. The CDR3 bases are TGTGCCAGCAGTAAGAGCGTGATGGATCAGCCCCAGCATTTT. Its protein is CASSKSVMDQPQHF.

The rearrangement uses TRBV20-1 and TRBJ2-1; TRBD2 aligns across 15 bases. V was pared by 5 bases and J by 7 bases, with 6 bases of the junction left unmatched. This CDR3 has 15 amino acids. CDR1 is DFQATT and CDR2 is SNEGSKA in the germline V gene (reference sequence). The CDR3 bases are TGCAGTGCTCGGACTAGCGGGAGGGCCCGGAATGAGCAGTTCTTC. The encoded protein is CSARTSGRARNEQFF.

V usage is TRBV4-2 and J usage is TRBJ1-5, with a tentative D call TRBD1 (6 bases). The CDR3 has 17 amino acids. Germline lookup yields CDR1 LGHNA and CDR2 YNFKEQ. The V and J ends lost 1 base and 4 bases respectively, with 17 bases between them. The CDR3 is CASSQVLEGGANQPQHF. The DNA of the CDR3 is TGTGCCAGCAGCCAAGTCTTGGAAGGGGGGGCTAATCAGCCCCAGCATTTT.

The chain carries TRBV12-3 or TRBV12-4 and TRBJ2-3; D is possibly TRBD2 (6 bases). This CDR3 is 16 amino acids long. V gave up 8 bases and J gave up 4 bases, with 22 bases separating them. The CDR3 DNA sequence: TGTGCCAGCGGACGGGATCGGAGGGTTAGCGCAGATACGCAGTATTTT. As protein: CASGRDRRVSADTQYF.

A word on this clonotype: A much larger clone is a single base away; this may be a read error. The chain recombines TRBV12-3 or TRBV12-4 with TRBJ2-1, with D possibly TRBD2 on 6 matching bases. The CDR3 spans 12 residues. Trimming pared 7 bases from V and 10 bases from J, leaving 14 bases between. The CDR3 sequence: CASTLRENEQFF. Written as DNA, the CDR3 is TGTGCCAGCACCCTCCGGGAGAACGAGCAGTTCTTC.

This clonotype was seen a few times. V and J are TRBV12-3 or TRBV12-4 and TRBJ1-5, with D maybe TRBD1 (5 bases). Trimming shortened V by 3 bases and J by 5 bases, and 14 bases separated the two germline ends. This CDR3 has 15 amino acids. The CDR3 region has the DNA TGTGCCAGCAGTTTCGGCCAGGGAGAGCATCAGCCCCAGCATTTT. Its translation is CASSFGQGEHQPQHF.

This clonotype appeared a few times. The chain uses TRBV25-1 and TRBJ2-5; D may be TRBD2 (6 bases). There are 13 residues in the CDR3. The V gene lost 8 bases and the J gene lost 7 bases, with 17 bases spanning the gap. Looked up from germline, CDR1 is MGHDK and CDR2 is SYGVNS. CDR3: CASRDSQSGTQYF. CDR3 coding DNA: TGTGCCAGCCGGGACTCGCAATCTGGGACCCAGTACTTC.

There are a few counts of this clonotype. The CDR3: CASSEEVTGYSNQPQHF. The CDR3 DNA follows: TGTGCCAGCAGTGAAGAAGTGACAGGATATAGCAATCAGCCCCAGCATTTT. The rearrangement links TRBV6-1 to TRBJ1-5, with D maybe TRBD1 (6 bases). Looked up from germline, CDR1 is MNHNS and CDR2 is SASEGT. V was cut by 1 base and J by 0 bases, with 13 bases left in between. There are 17 residues in the CDR3.

Many counts were recorded for this clonotype. Its ends do not fully match the called genes, so a read error is possible. The chain recombines TRBV5-1 with TRBJ1-5; the D is unclear. CDR3 length: 13 amino acids. Germline V CDR1 and CDR2: SGHRS, YFSETQ. The DNA for the CDR3 is TGTGCCAGCAGTTTAGAGGGCTCTCAGCCCCAGCATTTT. Translation gives CASSLEGSQPQHF.

The count of this clonotype is one. A read error is possible here, since a much larger clone lies one base away. This chain links TRBV5-1 with TRBJ2-3, with TRBD1 as a possible D gene (5 bases). This CDR3 contains 15 residues. Per germline, CDR1 SGHRS and CDR2 YFSETQ. CDR3 sequence reads: CASSSTDSSTGTQYF. Written as DNA, the CDR3 is TGCGCCAGCAGCTCCACGGATTCGAGCACAGGTACGCAGTATTTT. Drawing the rest from reference TRBV5-1 and TRBJ2-3, the complete variable domain is KAGVTQTPRYLIKTRGQQVTLSCSPISGHRSVSWYQQTPGQGLQFLFEYFSETQRNKGNFPGRFSGRQFSNSRSEMNVSTLELGDSALYLCASSSTDSSTGTQYFGPGTRLTVL.

The genes are TRBV11-3 and TRBJ2-3, with 9 nucleotides matching TRBD2. With V trimmed by 4 bases and J by 7 bases, 9 bases remained unmatched. There are 15 residues in the CDR3. Germline-derived CDR1 and CDR2 are SGHNT and YENEEA. The CDR3 DNA follows: TGTGCCAGCAGCTCAGCGGGAGGTTACGGATATACGCAGTATTTT. This encodes CASSSAGGYGYTQYF.